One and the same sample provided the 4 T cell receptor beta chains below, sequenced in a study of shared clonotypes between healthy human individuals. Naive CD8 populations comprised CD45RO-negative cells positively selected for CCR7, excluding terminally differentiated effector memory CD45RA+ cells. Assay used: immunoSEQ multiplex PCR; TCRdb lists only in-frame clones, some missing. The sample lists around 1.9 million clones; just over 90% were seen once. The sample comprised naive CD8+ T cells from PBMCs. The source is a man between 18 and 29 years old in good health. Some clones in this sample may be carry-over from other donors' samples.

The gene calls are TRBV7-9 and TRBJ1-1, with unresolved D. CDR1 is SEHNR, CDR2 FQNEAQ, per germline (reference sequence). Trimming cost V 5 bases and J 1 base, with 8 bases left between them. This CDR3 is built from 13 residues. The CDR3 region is CASSDWKNTEAFF. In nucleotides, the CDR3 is TGTGCCAGCAGCGACTGGAAGAACACTGAAGCTTTCTTT.

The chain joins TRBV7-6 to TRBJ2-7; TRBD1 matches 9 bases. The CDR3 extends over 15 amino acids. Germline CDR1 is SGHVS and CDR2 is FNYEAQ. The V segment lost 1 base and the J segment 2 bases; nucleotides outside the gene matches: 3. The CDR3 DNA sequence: TGTGCCAGCAGCTTAGAGGACAGGGGAGCCTACGAGCAGTACTTC. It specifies CASSLEDRGAYEQYF.

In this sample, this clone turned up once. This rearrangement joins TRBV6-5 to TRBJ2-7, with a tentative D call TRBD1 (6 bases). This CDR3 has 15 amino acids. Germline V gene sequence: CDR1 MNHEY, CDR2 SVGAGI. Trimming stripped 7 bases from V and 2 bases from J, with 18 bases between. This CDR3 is CASTNPGVGAYEQYF. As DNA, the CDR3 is TGTGCCAGCACCAACCCAGGGGTAGGAGCCTACGAGCAGTACTTC.

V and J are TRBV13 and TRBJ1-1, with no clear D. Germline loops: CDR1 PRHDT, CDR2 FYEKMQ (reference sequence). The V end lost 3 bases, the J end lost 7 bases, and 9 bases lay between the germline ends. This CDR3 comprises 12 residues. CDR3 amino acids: CASSLAGDEAFF. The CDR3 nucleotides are TGTGCCAGCAGCTTGGCGGGAGATGAAGCTTTCTTT.